This T cell receptor beta chain was found in a study of CD8 T cells in Susac syndrome. The study's findings and limits: It was acknowledged in the study that the number of individuals who were included in its TCR sequencing and HLA analysis was relatively small.

TCR beta sequencing covered blood CD8+ and CD4+ T cells. Germline V gene lookup returns CDR1 SGHAT and CDR2 FQNNGV. CDR3 length equals 16 residues. Trimming took off 3 bases at V and 5 bases at J, with 19 bases between the two ends. For this clonotype: Its antigen is not known.

An amount of RNA that ranged from roughly 0.45 to 1 ug was reverse transcribed with random hexamers. With immunoSEQ multiplex PCR, TCR beta CDR3 was amplified across 54 Vbeta and 13 Jbeta. Using its own MiXCR run on the immunoSEQ multiplex PCR reads, TCRdb lists one record per CDR3 protein. The sample shows about 90,000 distinct CDR3 sequences, just under 95% of them seen only once. The sample comprised CD8+ T cells from PBMCs. The source is a human donor in good health. The chain combines TRBV11-2 with TRBJ1-1; D might be TRBD1 (6 bases). The CDR3 sequence is CASSFNLGRGGTEAFF. For the CDR3, the DNA is TGTGCCAGCAGCTTTAACCTGGGCAGGGGAGGTACTGAAGCTTTCTTT.